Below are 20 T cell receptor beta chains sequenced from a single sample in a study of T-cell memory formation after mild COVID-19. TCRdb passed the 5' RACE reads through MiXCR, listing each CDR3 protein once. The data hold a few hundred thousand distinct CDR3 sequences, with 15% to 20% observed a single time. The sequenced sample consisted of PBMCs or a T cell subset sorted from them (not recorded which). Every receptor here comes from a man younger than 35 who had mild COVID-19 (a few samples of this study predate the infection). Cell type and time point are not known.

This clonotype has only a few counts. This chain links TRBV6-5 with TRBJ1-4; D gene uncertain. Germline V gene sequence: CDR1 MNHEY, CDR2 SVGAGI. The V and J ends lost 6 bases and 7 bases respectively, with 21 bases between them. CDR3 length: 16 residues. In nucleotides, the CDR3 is TGTGCCAGCAGCCCCTTTTCGGTGCTCGGTGGTGAAAAACTGTTTTTT. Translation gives CASSPFSVLGGEKLFF.

CDR3 coding DNA: TGTGCCAGCAGTTTCGGGGTGATGAACACTGAAGCTTTCTTT. The encoded protein is CASSFGVMNTEAFF. V is TRBV12-3 or TRBV12-4 and J is TRBJ1-1; no clear D gene. Trimming left V 3 bases short and J 0 bases short, with 8 bases between. This CDR3 has 14 residues.

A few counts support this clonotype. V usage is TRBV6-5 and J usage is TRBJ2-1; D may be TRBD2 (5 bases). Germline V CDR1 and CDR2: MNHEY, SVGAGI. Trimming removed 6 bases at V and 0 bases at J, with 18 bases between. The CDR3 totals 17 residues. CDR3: CASSRSSSWSSYNEQFF. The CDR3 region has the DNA TGTGCCAGCAGCCGATCCTCTAGCTGGAGCTCCTACAATGAGCAGTTCTTC.

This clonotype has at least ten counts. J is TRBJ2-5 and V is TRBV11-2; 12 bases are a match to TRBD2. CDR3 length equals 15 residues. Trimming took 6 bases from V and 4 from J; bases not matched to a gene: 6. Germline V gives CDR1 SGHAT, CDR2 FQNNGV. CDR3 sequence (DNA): TGTGCCAGCAGACCTAGCGGGGGGGCCCCAGAGACCCAGTACTTC. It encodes CASRPSGGAPETQYF.

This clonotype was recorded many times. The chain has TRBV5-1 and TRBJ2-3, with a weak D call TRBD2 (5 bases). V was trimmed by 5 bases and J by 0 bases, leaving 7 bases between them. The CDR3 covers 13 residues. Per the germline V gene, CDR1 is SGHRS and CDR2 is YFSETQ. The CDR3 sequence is CASRRESTDTQYF. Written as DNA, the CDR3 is TGCGCCAGCAGGAGGGAGAGCACAGATACGCAGTATTTT.

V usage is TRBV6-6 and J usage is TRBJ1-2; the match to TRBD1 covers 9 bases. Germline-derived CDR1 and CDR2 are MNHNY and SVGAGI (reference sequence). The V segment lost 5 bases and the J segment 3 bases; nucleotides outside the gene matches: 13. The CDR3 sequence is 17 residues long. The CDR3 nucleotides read TGTGCCAGCAGTCCGACCTTGACAGGGGGTGGCCACTATGGCTACACCTTC. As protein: CASSPTLTGGGHYGYTF.

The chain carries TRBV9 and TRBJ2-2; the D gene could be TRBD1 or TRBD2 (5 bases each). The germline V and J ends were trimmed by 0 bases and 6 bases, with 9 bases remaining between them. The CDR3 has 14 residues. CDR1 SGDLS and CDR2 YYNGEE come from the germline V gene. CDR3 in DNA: TGTGCCAGCAGCGTAGGTGGGACCGCCGGGGAGCTGTTTTTT. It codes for CASSVGGTAGELFF.

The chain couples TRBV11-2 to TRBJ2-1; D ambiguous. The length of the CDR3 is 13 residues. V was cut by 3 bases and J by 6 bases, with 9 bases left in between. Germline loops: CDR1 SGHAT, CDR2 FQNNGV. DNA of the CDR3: TGTGCCAGCAGCTTCGAGAGCCGCAATGAGCAGTTCTTC. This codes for CASSFESRNEQFF.

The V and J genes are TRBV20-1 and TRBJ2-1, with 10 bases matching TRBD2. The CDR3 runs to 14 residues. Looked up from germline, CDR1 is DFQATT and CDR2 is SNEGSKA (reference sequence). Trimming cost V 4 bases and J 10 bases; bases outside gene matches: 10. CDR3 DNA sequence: TGCAGTGCTATGTTAAATAGCGGGGGGCAGGAGCAGTTCTTC. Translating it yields CSAMLNSGGQEQFF.

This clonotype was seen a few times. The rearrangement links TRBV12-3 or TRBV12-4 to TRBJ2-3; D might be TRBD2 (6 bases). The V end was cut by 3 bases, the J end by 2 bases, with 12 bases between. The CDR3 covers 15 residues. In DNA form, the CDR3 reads TGTGCCAGCAGTTTGGGGGGAATGCTCACAGATACGCAGTATTTT. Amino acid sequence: CASSLGGMLTDTQYF.

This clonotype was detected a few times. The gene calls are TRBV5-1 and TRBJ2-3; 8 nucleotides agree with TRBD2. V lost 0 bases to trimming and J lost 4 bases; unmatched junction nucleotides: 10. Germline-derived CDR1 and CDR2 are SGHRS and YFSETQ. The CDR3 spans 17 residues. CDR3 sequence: CASSLAGRGAPPDTQYF. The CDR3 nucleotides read TGCGCCAGCAGCTTGGCCGGGAGGGGGGCCCCCCCAGATACGCAGTATTTT.

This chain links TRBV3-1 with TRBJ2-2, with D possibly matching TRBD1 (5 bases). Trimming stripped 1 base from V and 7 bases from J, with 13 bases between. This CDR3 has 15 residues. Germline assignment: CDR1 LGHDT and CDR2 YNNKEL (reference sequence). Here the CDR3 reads CASSQGSGFDGELFF. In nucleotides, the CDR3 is TGTGCCAGCAGCCAAGGATCAGGGTTCGACGGGGAGCTGTTTTTT.

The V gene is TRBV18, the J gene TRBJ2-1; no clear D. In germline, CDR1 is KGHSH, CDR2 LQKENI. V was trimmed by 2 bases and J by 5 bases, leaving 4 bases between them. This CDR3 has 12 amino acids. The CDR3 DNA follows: TGTGCCAGCTCACCAGGGAACAATGAGCAGTTCTTC. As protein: CASSPGNNEQFF.

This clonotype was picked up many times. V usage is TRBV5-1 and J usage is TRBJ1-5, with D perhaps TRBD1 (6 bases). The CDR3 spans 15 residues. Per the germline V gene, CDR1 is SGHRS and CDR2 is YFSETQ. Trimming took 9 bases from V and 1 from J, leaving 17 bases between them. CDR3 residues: CATKTGPESNQPQHF. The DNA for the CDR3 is TGCGCCACCAAGACAGGCCCCGAGAGCAATCAGCCCCAGCATTTT.

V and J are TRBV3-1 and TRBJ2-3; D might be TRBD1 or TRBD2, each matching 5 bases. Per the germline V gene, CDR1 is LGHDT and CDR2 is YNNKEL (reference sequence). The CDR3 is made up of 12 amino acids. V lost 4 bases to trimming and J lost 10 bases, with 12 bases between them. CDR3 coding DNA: TGTGCCAGCAGCCTTCCCGGGACCCCGCAGTATTTT. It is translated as CASSLPGTPQYF.

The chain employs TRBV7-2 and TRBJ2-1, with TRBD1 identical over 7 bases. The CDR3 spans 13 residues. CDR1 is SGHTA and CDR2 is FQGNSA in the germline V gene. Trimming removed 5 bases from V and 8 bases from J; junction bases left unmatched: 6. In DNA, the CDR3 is TGTGCCAGCAGCGTGACAGGGCGGGATGAGCAGTTCTTC. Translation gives CASSVTGRDEQFF.

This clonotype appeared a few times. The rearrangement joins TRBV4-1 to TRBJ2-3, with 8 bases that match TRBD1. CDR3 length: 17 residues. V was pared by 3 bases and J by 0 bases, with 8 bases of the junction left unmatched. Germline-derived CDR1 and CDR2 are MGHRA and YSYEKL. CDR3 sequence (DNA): TGCGCCAGCAGCCACACCCGGGACAGGAGAAGCACAGATACGCAGTATTTT. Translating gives CASSHTRDRRSTDTQYF.

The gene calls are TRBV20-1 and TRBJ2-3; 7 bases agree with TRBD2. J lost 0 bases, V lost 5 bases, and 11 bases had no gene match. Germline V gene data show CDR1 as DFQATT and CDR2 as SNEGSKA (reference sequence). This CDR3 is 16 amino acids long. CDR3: CSAAGGTATSTDTQYF. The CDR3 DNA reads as TGCAGTGCTGCCGGGGGGACCGCGACTAGCACAGATACGCAGTATTTT.

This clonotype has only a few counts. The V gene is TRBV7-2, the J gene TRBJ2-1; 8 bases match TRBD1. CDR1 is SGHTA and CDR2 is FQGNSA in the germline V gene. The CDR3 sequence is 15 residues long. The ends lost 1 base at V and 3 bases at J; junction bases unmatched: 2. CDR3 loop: CASSLDTGGYNEQFF. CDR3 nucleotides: TGTGCCAGCAGCTTAGATACAGGGGGCTACAATGAGCAGTTCTTC.

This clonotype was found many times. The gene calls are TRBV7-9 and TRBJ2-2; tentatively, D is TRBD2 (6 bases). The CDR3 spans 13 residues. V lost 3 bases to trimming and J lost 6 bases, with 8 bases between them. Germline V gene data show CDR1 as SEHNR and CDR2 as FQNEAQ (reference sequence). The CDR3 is CASSFWEAGELFF. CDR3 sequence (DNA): TGTGCCAGCAGCTTCTGGGAGGCCGGGGAGCTGTTTTTT.